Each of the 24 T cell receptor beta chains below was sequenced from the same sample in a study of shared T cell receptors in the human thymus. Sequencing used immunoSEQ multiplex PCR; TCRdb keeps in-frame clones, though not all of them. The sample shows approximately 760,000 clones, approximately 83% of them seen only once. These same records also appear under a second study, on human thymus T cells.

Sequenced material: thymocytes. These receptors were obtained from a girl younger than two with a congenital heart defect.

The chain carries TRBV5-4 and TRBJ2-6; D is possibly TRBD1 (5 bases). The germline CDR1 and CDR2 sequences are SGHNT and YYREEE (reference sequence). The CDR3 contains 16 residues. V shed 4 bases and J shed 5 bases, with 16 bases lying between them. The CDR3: CASSHPGNVWANVLTF. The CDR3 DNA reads TGTGCCAGCAGCCATCCAGGGAATGTTTGGGCCAACGTCCTGACTTTC.

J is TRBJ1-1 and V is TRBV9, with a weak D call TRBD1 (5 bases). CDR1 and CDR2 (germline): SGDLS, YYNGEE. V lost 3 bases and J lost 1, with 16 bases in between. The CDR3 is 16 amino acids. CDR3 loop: CASSAVRDRENTEAFF. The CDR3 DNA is TGTGCCAGCAGCGCCGTCCGCGACAGAGAGAACACTGAAGCTTTCTTT.

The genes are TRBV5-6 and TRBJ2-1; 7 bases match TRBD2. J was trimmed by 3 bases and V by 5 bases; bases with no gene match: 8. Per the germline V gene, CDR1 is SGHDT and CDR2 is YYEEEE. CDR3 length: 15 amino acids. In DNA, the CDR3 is TGTGCCAGCAGTGAAGCGGGGATCGGCTACAATGAGCAGTTCTTC. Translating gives CASSEAGIGYNEQFF.

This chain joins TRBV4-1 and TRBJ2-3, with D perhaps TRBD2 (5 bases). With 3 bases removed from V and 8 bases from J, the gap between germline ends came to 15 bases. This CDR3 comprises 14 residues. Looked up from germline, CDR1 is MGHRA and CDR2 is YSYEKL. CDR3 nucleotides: TGCGCCAGCAGCCAGCATACAAAAGAGGGTACGCAGTATTTT. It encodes CASSQHTKEGTQYF.

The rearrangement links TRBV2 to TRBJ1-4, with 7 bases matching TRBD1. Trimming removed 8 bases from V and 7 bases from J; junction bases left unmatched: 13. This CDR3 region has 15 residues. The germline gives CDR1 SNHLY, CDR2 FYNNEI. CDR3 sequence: CASSRQQGLVEKLFF. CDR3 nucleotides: TGTGCCAGCTCCCGCCAACAGGGGTTGGTTGAAAAACTGTTTTTT.

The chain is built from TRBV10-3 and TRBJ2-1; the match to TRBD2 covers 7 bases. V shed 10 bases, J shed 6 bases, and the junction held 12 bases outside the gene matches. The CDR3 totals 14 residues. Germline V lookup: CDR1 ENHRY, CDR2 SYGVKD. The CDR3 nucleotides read TGTGCCACGAAGGAACCGGGACTACTCAATGAGCAGTTCTTC. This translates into CATKEPGLLNEQFF.

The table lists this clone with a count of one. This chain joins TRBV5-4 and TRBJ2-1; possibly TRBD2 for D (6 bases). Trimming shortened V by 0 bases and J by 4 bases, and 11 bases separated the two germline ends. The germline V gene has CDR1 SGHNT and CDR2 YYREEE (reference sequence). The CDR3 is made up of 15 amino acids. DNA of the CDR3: TGTGCCAGCAGCTTGGTTCCGGGACTTTACAATGAGCAGTTCTTC. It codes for CASSLVPGLYNEQFF.

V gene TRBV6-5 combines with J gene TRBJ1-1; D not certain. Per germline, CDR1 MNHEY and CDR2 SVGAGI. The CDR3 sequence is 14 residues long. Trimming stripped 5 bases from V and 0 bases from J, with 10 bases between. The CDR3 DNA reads TGTGCCAGCAGTAAACAGACCATGAACACTGAAGCTTTCTTT. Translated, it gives CASSKQTMNTEAFF.

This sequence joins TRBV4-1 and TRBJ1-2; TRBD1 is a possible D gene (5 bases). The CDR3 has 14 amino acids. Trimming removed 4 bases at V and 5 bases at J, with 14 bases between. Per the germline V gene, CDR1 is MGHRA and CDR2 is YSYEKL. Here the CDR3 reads CASSPPDSSYGYTF. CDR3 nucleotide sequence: TGCGCCAGCAGCCCCCCCGACAGCTCTTATGGCTACACCTTC.

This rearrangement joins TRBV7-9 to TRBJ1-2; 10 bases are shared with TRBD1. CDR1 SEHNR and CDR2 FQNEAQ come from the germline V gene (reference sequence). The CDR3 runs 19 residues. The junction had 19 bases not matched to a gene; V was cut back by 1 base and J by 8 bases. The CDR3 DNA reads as TGTGCCAGCAGCTTAGGACTGGCGATCCCGGGACAGGGGACGGAGGGCTACACCTTC. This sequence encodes CASSLGLAIPGQGTEGYTF.

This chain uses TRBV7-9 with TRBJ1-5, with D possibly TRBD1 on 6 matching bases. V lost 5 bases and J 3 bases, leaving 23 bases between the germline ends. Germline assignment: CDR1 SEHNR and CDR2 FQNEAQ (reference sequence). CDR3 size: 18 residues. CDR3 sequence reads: CASSPTGFPSSLNQPQHF. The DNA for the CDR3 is TGTGCCAGCAGCCCAACAGGGTTTCCATCCTCCCTCAATCAGCCCCAGCATTTT.

CDR3 nucleotides: TGTGCCAGCAGCTTGGCCGGGACAGGGGGCGACTATGGCTACACCTTC. Its protein product is CASSLAGTGGDYGYTF. The rearrangement links TRBV5-6 to TRBJ1-2; 12 bases match TRBD1. This CDR3 region has 16 residues. Trimming took 0 bases from V and 3 from J; bases not matched to a gene: 3. Germline V gene data show CDR1 as SGHDT and CDR2 as YYEEEE.

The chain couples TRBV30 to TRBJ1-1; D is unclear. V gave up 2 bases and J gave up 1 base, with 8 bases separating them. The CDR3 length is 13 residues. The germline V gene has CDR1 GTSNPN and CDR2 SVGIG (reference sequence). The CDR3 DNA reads TGTGCCTGGAGTTTTCGGGAGAACACTGAAGCTTTCTTT. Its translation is CAWSFRENTEAFF.

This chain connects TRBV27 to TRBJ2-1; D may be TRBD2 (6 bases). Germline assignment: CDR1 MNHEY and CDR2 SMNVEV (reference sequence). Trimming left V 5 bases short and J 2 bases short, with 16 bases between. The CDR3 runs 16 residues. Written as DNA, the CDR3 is TGTGCCAGCAGTCCCTCCGGGGGTGGAGCCTACAATGAGCAGTTCTTC. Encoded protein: CASSPSGGGAYNEQFF.

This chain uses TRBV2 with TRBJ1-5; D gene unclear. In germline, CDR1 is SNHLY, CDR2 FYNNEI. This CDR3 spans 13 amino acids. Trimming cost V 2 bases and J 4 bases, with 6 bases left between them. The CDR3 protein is CASSEQANQPQHF. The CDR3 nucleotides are TGTGCCAGCAGTGAACAAGCGAATCAGCCCCAGCATTTT.

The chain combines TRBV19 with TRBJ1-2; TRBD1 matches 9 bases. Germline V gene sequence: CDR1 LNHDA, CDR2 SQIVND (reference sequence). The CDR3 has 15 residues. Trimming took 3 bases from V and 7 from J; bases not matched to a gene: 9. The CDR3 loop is CASSMGKWTGVGYTF. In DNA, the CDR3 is TGTGCCAGTAGTATGGGAAAATGGACAGGGGTTGGCTACACCTTC. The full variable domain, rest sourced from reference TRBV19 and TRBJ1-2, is DGGITQSPKYLFRKEGQNVTLSCEQNLNHDAMYWYRQDPGQGLRLIYYSQIVNDFQKGDIAEGYSVSREKKESFPLTVTSAQKNPTAFYLCASSMGKWTGVGYTFGSGTRLTVV.

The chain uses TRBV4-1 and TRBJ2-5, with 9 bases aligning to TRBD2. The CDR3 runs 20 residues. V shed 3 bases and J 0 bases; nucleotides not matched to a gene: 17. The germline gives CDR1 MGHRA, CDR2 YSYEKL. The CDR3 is CASSHERLASGAEYQETQYF. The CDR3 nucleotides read TGCGCCAGCAGCCACGAAAGATTGGCTAGCGGGGCTGAGTACCAAGAGACCCAGTACTTC.

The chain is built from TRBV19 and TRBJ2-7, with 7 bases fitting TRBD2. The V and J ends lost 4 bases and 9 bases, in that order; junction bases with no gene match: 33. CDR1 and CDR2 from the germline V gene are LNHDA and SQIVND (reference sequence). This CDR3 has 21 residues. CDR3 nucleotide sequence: TGTGCCAGTAGTAGGGGGGGTAACTCACCTGAACATCCGACCTACGAGCGATGGCAGTACTTC. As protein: CASSRGGNSPEHPTYERWQYF.

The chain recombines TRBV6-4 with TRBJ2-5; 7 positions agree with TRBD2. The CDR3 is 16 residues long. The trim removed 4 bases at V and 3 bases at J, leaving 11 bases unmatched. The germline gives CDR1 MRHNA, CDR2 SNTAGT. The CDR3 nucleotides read TGTGCCAGCAGTGGGACCTCCAGGGCGGGGGAAGAGACCCAGTACTTC. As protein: CASSGTSRAGEETQYF.

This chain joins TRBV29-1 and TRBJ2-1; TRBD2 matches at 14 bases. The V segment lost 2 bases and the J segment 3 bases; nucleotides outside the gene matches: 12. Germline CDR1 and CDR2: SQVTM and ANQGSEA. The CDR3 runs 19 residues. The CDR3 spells CSVEFRTSGGSRVYNEQFF. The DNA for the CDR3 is TGCAGCGTTGAATTTCGGACTAGCGGGGGGTCCCGTGTCTACAATGAGCAGTTCTTC.

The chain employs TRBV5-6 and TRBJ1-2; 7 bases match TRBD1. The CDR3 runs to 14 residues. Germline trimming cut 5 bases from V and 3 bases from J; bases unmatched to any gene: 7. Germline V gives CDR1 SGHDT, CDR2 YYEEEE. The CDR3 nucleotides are TGTGCCAGCAGTAACAGGGGCAGGCACTATGGCTACACCTTC. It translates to CASSNRGRHYGYTF.

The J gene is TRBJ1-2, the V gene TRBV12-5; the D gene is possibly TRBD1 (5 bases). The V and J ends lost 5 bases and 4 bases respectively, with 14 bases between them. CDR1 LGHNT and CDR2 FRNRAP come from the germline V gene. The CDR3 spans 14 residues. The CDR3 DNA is TGTGCTAGTGGTCTTAGCGGGACTTTCTATGGCTACACCTTC. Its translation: CASGLSGTFYGYTF.

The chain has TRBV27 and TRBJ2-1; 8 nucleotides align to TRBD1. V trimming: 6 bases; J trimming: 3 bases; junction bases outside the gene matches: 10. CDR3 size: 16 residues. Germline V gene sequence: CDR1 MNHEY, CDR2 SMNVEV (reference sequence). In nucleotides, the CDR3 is TGTGCCAGCAGCCCTGGACAGGGACGGATCTACAATGAGCAGTTCTTC. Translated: CASSPGQGRIYNEQFF.

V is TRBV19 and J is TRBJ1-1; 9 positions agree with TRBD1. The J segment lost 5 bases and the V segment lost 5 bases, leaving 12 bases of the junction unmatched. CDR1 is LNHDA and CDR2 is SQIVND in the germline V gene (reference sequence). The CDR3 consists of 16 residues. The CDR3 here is CASSANINRGRTEAFF. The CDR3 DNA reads TGTGCCAGTAGTGCAAACATAAACAGGGGGCGAACTGAAGCTTTCTTT.